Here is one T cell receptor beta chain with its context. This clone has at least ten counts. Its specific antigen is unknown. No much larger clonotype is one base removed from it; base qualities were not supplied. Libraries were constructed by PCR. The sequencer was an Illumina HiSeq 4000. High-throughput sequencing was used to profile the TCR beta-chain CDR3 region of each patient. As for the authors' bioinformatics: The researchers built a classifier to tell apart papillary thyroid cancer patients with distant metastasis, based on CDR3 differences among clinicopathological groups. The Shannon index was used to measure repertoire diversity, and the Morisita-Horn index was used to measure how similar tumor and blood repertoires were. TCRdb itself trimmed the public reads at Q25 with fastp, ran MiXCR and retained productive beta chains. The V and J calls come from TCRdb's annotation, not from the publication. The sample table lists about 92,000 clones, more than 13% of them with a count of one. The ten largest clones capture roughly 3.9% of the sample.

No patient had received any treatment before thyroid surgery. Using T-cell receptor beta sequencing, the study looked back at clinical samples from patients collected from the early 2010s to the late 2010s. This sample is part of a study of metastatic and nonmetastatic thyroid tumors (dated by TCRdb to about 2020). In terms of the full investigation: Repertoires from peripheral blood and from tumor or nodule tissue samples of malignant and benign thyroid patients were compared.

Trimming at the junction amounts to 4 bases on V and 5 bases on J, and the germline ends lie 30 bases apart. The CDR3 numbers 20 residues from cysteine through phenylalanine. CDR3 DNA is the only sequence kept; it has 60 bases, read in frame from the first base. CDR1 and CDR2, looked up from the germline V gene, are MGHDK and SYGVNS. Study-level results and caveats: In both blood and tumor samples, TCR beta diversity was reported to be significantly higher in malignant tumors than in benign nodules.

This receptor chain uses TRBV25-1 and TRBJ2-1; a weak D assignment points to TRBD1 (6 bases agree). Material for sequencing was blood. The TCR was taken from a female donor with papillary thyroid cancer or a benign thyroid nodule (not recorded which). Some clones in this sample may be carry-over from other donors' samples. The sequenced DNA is TGTGCCAGCAGTGGCACCATCAGGGGATTCTCTCGAAAAGTCGACAATGAGCAGTTCTTC. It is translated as CASSGTIRGFSRKVDNEQFF.